One and the same sample provided the 2 T cell receptor beta chains below, sequenced in a study of T cell changes during pregnancy in multiple sclerosis. The repertoire was sequenced with immunoSEQ multiplex PCR; TCRdb's copy has only in-frame clones and lacks some. Of more than 55,000 clones listed, around 94% are singletons. The starting material was peripheral blood, obtained in the third trimester of pregnancy. The source is a female donor with multiple sclerosis, enrolled in a pregnancy study.

Here the CDR3 reads CASSGGHEQFF. The CDR3 region has the DNA TGTGCCAGCAGTGGAGGCCATGAGCAGTTCTTC. V usage is TRBV6-6 and J usage is TRBJ2-1; maybe TRBD2 (5 bases). Trimming took off 5 bases at V and 8 bases at J, with 7 bases between the two ends. Per the germline V gene, CDR1 is MNHNY and CDR2 is SVGAGI (reference sequence). This CDR3 comprises 11 residues.

This chain connects TRBV4-1 to TRBJ2-2, with 12 nucleotides matching TRBD2. With 1 base clipped from V and 7 bases from J, the junction kept 7 bases outside the gene matches. The CDR3 loop spans 17 amino acids. CDR1 is MGHRA and CDR2 is YSYEKL in the germline V gene. CDR3 nucleotides: TGCGCCAGCAGCCAAGGGCTAGCGGGAGGGCCAAACGGGGAGCTGTTTTTT. This translates into CASSQGLAGGPNGELFF.